These 15 T cell receptor beta chains originate from one sample sequenced in a study of blood T cell repertoires in COVID-19. Clones were sequenced by immunoSEQ multiplex PCR, and TCRdb holds only the in-frame ones, with some missing. Of about 29,000 clones in the sample, 75% to 90% were seen once. Material for sequencing was peripheral blood. These receptors were taken from a man aged 80 or over with acute or convalescent COVID-19.

The chain uses TRBV10-3 and TRBJ1-5; TRBD1 agrees at 11 bases. The CDR3 has 16 residues. Germline assignment: CDR1 ENHRY and CDR2 SYGVKD. V gave up 0 bases and J gave up 7 bases; unmatched junction bases: 5. The DNA for the CDR3 is TGTGCCATCAGTGAGTCTCGGACAGGGGGCGGCCAGCCCCAGCATTTT. This codes for CAISESRTGGGQPQHF.

V is TRBV5-1 and J is TRBJ2-2; D is possibly TRBD1 (6 bases). V dropped 0 bases and J dropped 4 bases, with 7 bases sitting between them. The CDR3 extends over 14 amino acids. Germline loops: CDR1 SGHRS, CDR2 YFSETQ. In DNA form, the CDR3 reads TGCGCCAGCAGCTTGGACAGGGCCACCGGGGAGCTGTTTTTT. As protein: CASSLDRATGELFF.

The chain is built from TRBV12-5 and TRBJ2-1; 8 bases map to TRBD2. The V and J ends lost 2 bases and 6 bases, in that order; junction bases with no gene match: 6. CDR3 length: 15 residues. Germline V gene data show CDR1 as LGHNT and CDR2 as FRNRAP. CDR3 loop: CASGLSLAGLNEQFF. The CDR3, as DNA: TGTGCTAGTGGTTTGTCGCTAGCGGGCCTCAATGAGCAGTTCTTC.

The chain has TRBV5-1 and TRBJ2-3; D is possibly TRBD1 (6 bases). Trimming took off 4 bases at V and 10 bases at J, with 25 bases between the two ends. The CDR3 covers 16 residues. Germline-derived CDR1 and CDR2 are SGHRS and YFSETQ. DNA for the CDR3: TGCGCCAGCAGCCCGGCCCCGCAGGGGCCCCCCTCGGCGCAGTATTTT. This encodes CASSPAPQGPPSAQYF.

This chain links TRBV19 with TRBJ1-5; the match to TRBD1 covers 7 bases. The ends lost 7 bases at V and 1 base at J; junction bases unmatched: 4. The germline CDR1 and CDR2 sequences are LNHDA and SQIVND (reference sequence). The CDR3 runs to 14 residues. The CDR3 nucleotides are TGTGCCAGTATCGACAGGGCGAGCAATCAGCCCCAGCATTTT. It encodes CASIDRASNQPQHF.

V usage is TRBV5-1 and J usage is TRBJ2-2; the match to TRBD1 covers 8 bases. CDR1 is SGHRS and CDR2 is YFSETQ in the germline V gene. Losses at the gene ends were 2 bases for V and 5 bases for J; bases not matched to a gene: 5. This CDR3 has 15 amino acids. CDR3 amino acids: CASSLLTGGTGELFF. CDR3 nucleotides: TGCGCCAGCAGCTTACTAACAGGGGGAACCGGGGAGCTGTTTTTT.

The J gene is TRBJ1-5, the V gene TRBV15; 8 nucleotides align to TRBD1. Losses at the gene ends were 8 bases for V and 0 bases for J; bases not matched to a gene: 6. The CDR3 sequence is 15 residues long. In germline, CDR1 is LNHNV, CDR2 YYDKDF (reference sequence). Here the CDR3 reads CATETGGHSNQPQHF. The DNA of the CDR3 is TGTGCCACCGAAACAGGGGGGCATAGCAATCAGCCCCAGCATTTT.

The chain links TRBV29-1 to TRBJ2-1; 9 bases agree with TRBD2. The CDR3 sequence is 13 residues long. J gave up 4 bases and V 6 bases, and 4 bases lay outside the gene matches. CDR1 and CDR2 (germline): SQVTM, ANQGSEA. The CDR3 nucleotides are TGCAGCGTCAAAACTAGCGGGTACAATGAGCAGTTCTTC. This translates into CSVKTSGYNEQFF.

The rearrangement uses TRBV5-1 and TRBJ1-3, with D tentatively TRBD1 (6 bases). This CDR3 contains 17 residues. V lost 2 bases and J lost 0, with 15 bases in between. Germline CDR1 reads SGHRS; CDR2 reads YFSETQ. The DNA of the CDR3 is TGCGCCAGCAGCTTTTTACAGGGCCCCTTCTCTGGAAACACCATATATTTT. Protein sequence: CASSFLQGPFSGNTIYF.

V is TRBV4-2 and J is TRBJ2-7; D uncertain. The germline V gene has CDR1 LGHNA and CDR2 YNFKEQ. The ends were cut back, 0 bases at V and 2 bases at J, with 8 bases in the middle. This CDR3 has 14 amino acids. The CDR3 loop reads CASSQENRAYEQYF. The CDR3 DNA is TGTGCCAGCAGCCAAGAGAACCGAGCCTACGAGCAGTACTTC.

The chain has TRBV6-6 and TRBJ1-2; D gene uncertain. Trimming shortened V by 6 bases and J by 8 bases, and 16 bases separated the two germline ends. Looked up from germline, CDR1 is MNHNY and CDR2 is SVGAGI (reference sequence). CDR3 length: 13 residues. The CDR3 protein is CASSQRTAGGYTF. The CDR3 nucleotides read TGTGCCAGCAGCCAAAGGACTGCTGGAGGCTACACCTTC.

This clone has a handful of counts. The CDR3: CASSRDRGETQYF. The CDR3 nucleotides are TGTGCCAGCAGCAGGGACAGGGGGGAGACCCAGTACTTC. This chain connects TRBV5-4 to TRBJ2-5, with TRBD1 matching 11 bases. V gave up 4 bases and J gave up 5 bases; unmatched junction bases: 1. CDR1 and CDR2 (germline): SGHNT, YYREEE (reference sequence). The CDR3 length is 13 residues.

The V gene is TRBV6-6, the J gene TRBJ1-4; D uncertain. The ends were cut back, 2 bases at V and 2 bases at J, with 6 bases in the middle. Per germline, CDR1 MNHNY and CDR2 SVGAGI (reference sequence). The length of the CDR3 is 14 residues. The CDR3 nucleotides are TGTGCCAGCAGTTACGGGAGGACTAATGAAAAACTGTTTTTT. It translates to CASSYGRTNEKLFF.

The chain has TRBV19 and TRBJ2-2; a weak D match, TRBD1 (5 bases). V lost 6 bases and J 0 bases, leaving 8 bases between the germline ends. CDR1 and CDR2 from the germline V gene are LNHDA and SQIVND (reference sequence). The CDR3 covers 14 residues. CDR3 DNA sequence: TGTGCCAGTAGACGACAGCCGAACACCGGGGAGCTGTTTTTT. This encodes CASRRQPNTGELFF.

DNA for the CDR3: TGTGCCAGCAGCGTAGACCTAGATTTCTATGGCTACACCTTC. It translates to CASSVDLDFYGYTF. The chain carries TRBV9 and TRBJ1-2; D gene ambiguous. The germline V and J ends were trimmed by 0 bases and 4 bases, with 10 bases remaining between them. CDR1 SGDLS and CDR2 YYNGEE come from the germline V gene. The CDR3 is 14 residues long. Full variable domain (missing parts from reference TRBV9 and TRBJ1-2): DSGVTQTPKHLITATGQRVTLRCSPRSGDLSVYWYQQSLDQGLQFLIQYYNGEERAKGNILERFSAQQFPDLHSELNLSSLELGDSALYFCASSVDLDFYGYTFGSGTRLTVV.